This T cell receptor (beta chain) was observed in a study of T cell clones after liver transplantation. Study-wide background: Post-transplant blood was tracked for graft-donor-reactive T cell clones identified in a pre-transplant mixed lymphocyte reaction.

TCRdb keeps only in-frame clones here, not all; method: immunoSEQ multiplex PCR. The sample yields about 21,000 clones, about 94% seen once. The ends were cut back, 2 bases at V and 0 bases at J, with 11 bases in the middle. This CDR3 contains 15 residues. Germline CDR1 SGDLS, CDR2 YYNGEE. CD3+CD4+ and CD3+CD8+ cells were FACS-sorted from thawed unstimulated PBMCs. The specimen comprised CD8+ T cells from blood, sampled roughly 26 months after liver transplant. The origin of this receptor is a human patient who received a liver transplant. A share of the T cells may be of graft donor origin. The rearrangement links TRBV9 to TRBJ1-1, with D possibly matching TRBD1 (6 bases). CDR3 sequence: CASSVPDSLNTEAFF. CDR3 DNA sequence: TGTGCCAGCAGCGTCCCGGACAGCTTGAACACTGAAGCTTTCTTT.